The source of this T cell receptor beta chain is a study of blood T cells in healthy people across ages. As concerns this clonotype: Its target is not known.

Donors ranged from about 6 to 95 years old and were healthy Caucasians in Russia. General study results and limits: The study found more naive CD4+ cells and higher diversity in long-lived than aged donors. Older age coincided with a roughly linear decline in TCR beta diversity per million T cells.

Using a J-beta primer mix together with a sample-barcoded 5' primer, a second PCR was run for about 6 to 11 cycles. TCRdb redid the calling of the 5' RACE reads with MiXCR, one entry per CDR3 protein. This table has over a million distinct CDR3 sequences, 45% to 70% appearing once. Germline CDR1 is MNHEY and CDR2 is SMNVEV (reference sequence). V lost 5 bases and J 5 bases, leaving 14 bases between the germline ends. This CDR3 spans 14 amino acids. The source is a man between 18 and 35 years old in good health. The chain combines TRBV27 with TRBJ2-3; D may correspond to TRBD1 or TRBD2 (5 bases each). Sequenced material: blood. CDR3 region: CASSTGGMGDTQYF. The CDR3 DNA reads as TGTGCCAGCAGTACTGGGGGTATGGGAGATACGCAGTATTTT.